The rows below give T cell receptor beta chains drawn from one sample of a study of cytomegalovirus exposure and HLA in healthy donors. Profiled with immunoSEQ multiplex PCR; TCRdb holds only in-frame clones, not every one. The sample includes some 210,000 clones, around 86% of them seen just once. Sequencing was performed on PBMCs. These receptors all come from a woman aged 50 to 65 in good health and CMV-seropositive. Both conserved end residues are part of each CDR3. Each record gives: V gene, clone size, J gene, CDR3 protein. Size values are once, few and many counts, or a class for expanded clones, and some rows have none.

V gene: TRBV6-5
clone size: -
J gene: TRBJ2-3
CDR3 protein: CASSSSPVYTQYF

V gene: TRBV7-2
clone size: -
J gene: TRBJ2-1
CDR3 protein: CASSSTTGHNEQFF

V gene: TRBV7-9
clone size: few
J gene: TRBJ1-1
CDR3 protein: CASSANRDRGRVDTEAFF

V gene: TRBV10-3
clone size: -
J gene: TRBJ2-5
CDR3 protein: CATGSRLAETQYF

V gene: TRBV2
clone size: once
J gene: TRBJ2-3
CDR3 protein: CASARQGIGTDTQYF

V gene: TRBV30
clone size: -
J gene: TRBJ1-2
CDR3 protein: CAWIGGGTGAINYGYTF

V gene: TRBV7-6
clone size: -
J gene: TRBJ2-7
CDR3 protein: CASSLQRAYEQYF

V gene: TRBV9
clone size: few
J gene: TRBJ1-2
CDR3 protein: CASSVGRYRNLGGYTF

V gene: TRBV29-1
clone size: -
J gene: TRBJ1-2
CDR3 protein: CSVGGGTYGYTF

V gene: TRBV1
clone size: -
J gene: TRBJ1-1
CDR3 protein: CTSSQEGVSGGTEAFF

V gene: TRBV7-9
clone size: once
J gene: TRBJ1-5
CDR3 protein: CASSGDGGSQPQHF

V gene: TRBV27
clone size: -
J gene: TRBJ2-7
CDR3 protein: CASSSIAGPAYEQYF

V gene: TRBV5-1
clone size: -
J gene: TRBJ1-2
CDR3 protein: CASSLATGNYGYTF

V gene: TRBV7-2
clone size: -
J gene: TRBJ1-4
CDR3 protein: CASSSRTTNEKLFF

V gene: TRBV5-4
clone size: few
J gene: TRBJ1-3
CDR3 protein: CASSLDRAGNTIYF

V gene: TRBV29-1
clone size: -
J gene: TRBJ1-2
CDR3 protein: CSGDTGFYGYTF

V gene: TRBV30
clone size: -
J gene: TRBJ2-5
CDR3 protein: CAWSVGGETQYF

V gene: TRBV4-3
clone size: -
J gene: TRBJ2-2
CDR3 protein: CASSQEGGANTGELFF

V gene: TRBV10-3
clone size: -
J gene: TRBJ2-1
CDR3 protein: CATRTSGGAYNEQFF

V gene: TRBV4-2
clone size: -
J gene: TRBJ2-7
CDR3 protein: CASSQDDRLYEQYF

V gene: TRBV28
clone size: -
J gene: TRBJ1-1
CDR3 protein: CASSPAGQGNTEAFF

V gene: TRBV5-1
clone size: -
J gene: TRBJ1-2
CDR3 protein: CASSLLVDRDGGYTF

V gene: TRBV5-1
clone size: -
J gene: TRBJ1-2
CDR3 protein: CASSVIQGSGYTF

V gene: TRBV25-1
clone size: few
J gene: TRBJ1-5
CDR3 protein: CASSEPYSNQPQHF

V gene: TRBV19
clone size: -
J gene: TRBJ2-1
CDR3 protein: CASSAGGAFDEQFF

V gene: TRBV5-1
clone size: -
J gene: TRBJ1-1
CDR3 protein: CASSLVGTVNTEAFF

V gene: TRBV7-3
clone size: -
J gene: TRBJ2-5
CDR3 protein: CASSGGQRWETQYF

V gene: TRBV5-1
clone size: -
J gene: TRBJ2-1
CDR3 protein: CASSFWAGGWFF

V gene: TRBV15
clone size: -
J gene: TRBJ1-1
CDR3 protein: CATSLDRMGVDEAFF

V gene: TRBV4-1
clone size: -
J gene: TRBJ1-1
CDR3 protein: CASKTGAMNTEAFF

V gene: TRBV7-8
clone size: -
J gene: TRBJ2-7
CDR3 protein: CASSLGRQDFEQYF

V gene: TRBV30
clone size: once
J gene: TRBJ2-7
CDR3 protein: CAWSRGQGSYEQYF

V gene: TRBV6-5
clone size: few
J gene: TRBJ1-1
CDR3 protein: CASSYQGPAEAFF

V gene: TRBV5-1
clone size: -
J gene: TRBJ1-1
CDR3 protein: CASSLVGRETEAFF

V gene: TRBV6-6
clone size: -
J gene: TRBJ2-1
CDR3 protein: CASWRGPYNEQFF

V gene: TRBV23-1
clone size: few
J gene: TRBJ1-4
CDR3 protein: CASSPRDRGGYNEKLFF

V gene: TRBV7-3
clone size: -
J gene: TRBJ2-1
CDR3 protein: CASSVEPGQGYNEQFF

V gene: TRBV23-1
clone size: many
J gene: TRBJ1-1
CDR3 protein: CASSPAGIPGNTEAFF

V gene: TRBV18
clone size: once
J gene: TRBJ2-2
CDR3 protein: CASSPRGTGELFF

V gene: TRBV11-2
clone size: -
J gene: TRBJ2-1
CDR3 protein: CASSLRAGTGYNEQFF

V gene: TRBV5-1
clone size: -
J gene: TRBJ1-1
CDR3 protein: CASSVEPRQGEAFF

V gene: TRBV19
clone size: once
J gene: TRBJ2-1
CDR3 protein: CASSIAQGIRFNEQFF

V gene: TRBV7-9
clone size: -
J gene: TRBJ2-3
CDR3 protein: CSSSLVGGGSTDTQYF

V gene: TRBV2
clone size: -
J gene: TRBJ2-7
CDR3 protein: CASSYTSGGQGEQYF

V gene: TRBV5-4
clone size: -
J gene: TRBJ2-7
CDR3 protein: CASSLENHEQYF

V gene: TRBV6-5
clone size: -
J gene: TRBJ2-2
CDR3 protein: CASSYSSRGDTGELFF

V gene: TRBV29-1
clone size: once
J gene: TRBJ1-5
CDR3 protein: CSQSGTARQGASNQPQHF

V gene: TRBV6-5
clone size: -
J gene: TRBJ2-3
CDR3 protein: CASSSPSLNTDTQYF

V gene: TRBV6-5
clone size: -
J gene: TRBJ1-2
CDR3 protein: CASRRQADYGYTF